This T cell receptor (beta chain) appears in the sequencing data of a study of cytomegalovirus exposure and HLA in healthy donors. Study-wide results and limits: Cytomegalovirus status, reportedly, was diagnosed with high specificity and sensitivity by the classifier. In a later analysis, an Asian-associated ancestry cluster reportedly showed fewer N-insertions than the approximately 700-donor mean.

This CDR3 contains 16 residues. The V gene end was trimmed by 6 bases and the J gene end by 4 bases; junction bases not matched to a gene: 10. Per the germline V gene, CDR1 is MNHEY and CDR2 is SMNVEV (reference sequence). It was with 60 Vbeta and 13 Jbeta primers that the PCR ran. The data were produced by immunoSEQ multiplex PCR, yet TCRdb's version contains in-frame clones alone and is incomplete. The table lists around 120,000 clones, around 76% of them singletons. Though nominally healthy at sampling, donors likely had unrecorded immune exposures. This clone appeared a single time. Its specificity is not known.

The rearrangement uses TRBV27 and TRBJ2-5; 11 nucleotides match TRBD2. Input material: PBMCs. The source of this sequence is a man aged 55 to 70 in good health and CMV-seropositive. As DNA, the CDR3 is TGTGCCAGCAGCTTTGCACTAGCGGGAGCTCGAGAGACCCAGTACTTC. Residues: CASSFALAGARETQYF.